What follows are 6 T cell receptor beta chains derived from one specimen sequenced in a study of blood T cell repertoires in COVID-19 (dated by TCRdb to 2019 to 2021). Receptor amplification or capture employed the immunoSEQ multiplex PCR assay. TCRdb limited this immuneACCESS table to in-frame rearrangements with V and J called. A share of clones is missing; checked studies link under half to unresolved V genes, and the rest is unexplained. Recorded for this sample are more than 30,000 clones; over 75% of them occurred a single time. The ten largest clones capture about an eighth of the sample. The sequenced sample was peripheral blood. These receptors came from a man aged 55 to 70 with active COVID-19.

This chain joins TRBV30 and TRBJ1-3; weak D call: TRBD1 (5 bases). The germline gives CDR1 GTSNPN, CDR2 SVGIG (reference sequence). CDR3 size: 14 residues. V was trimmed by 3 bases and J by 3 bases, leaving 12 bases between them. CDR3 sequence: CAWSSQGLGNTIYF. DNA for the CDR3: TGTGCCTGGAGCTCTCAGGGTCTTGGAAACACCATATATTTT.

CDR3 region: CASSIDRGDTQYF. DNA of the CDR3: TGTGCCAGCAGCATAGATCGGGGTGATACGCAGTATTTT. The chain recombines TRBV7-2 with TRBJ2-3, with D possibly being TRBD2 (5 bases). The CDR3 consists of 13 residues. Trimming removed 5 bases from V and 6 bases from J, with 12 bases in between. Per germline, CDR1 SGHTA and CDR2 FQGNSA.

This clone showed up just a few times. CDR3 sequence (DNA): TGTGCCAGCAGCGTAGATTCAGGGGGCGCGTACGAGCAGTACTTC. Translating gives CASSVDSGGAYEQYF. This chain connects TRBV9 to TRBJ2-7, with TRBD1 matching 8 bases. With V trimmed by 0 bases and J by 4 bases, 6 bases remained unmatched. In germline, CDR1 is SGDLS, CDR2 YYNGEE. The CDR3 contains 15 residues.

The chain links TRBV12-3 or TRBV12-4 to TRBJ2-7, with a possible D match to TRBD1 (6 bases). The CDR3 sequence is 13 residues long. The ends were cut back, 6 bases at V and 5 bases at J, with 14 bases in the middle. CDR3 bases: TGTGCCAGCAGCTTACAACAGGGACACGAGCAGTACTTC. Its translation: CASSLQQGHEQYF.

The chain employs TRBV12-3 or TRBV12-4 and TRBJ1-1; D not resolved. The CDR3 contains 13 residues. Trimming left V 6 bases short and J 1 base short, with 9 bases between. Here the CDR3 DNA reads TGTGCCAGCAGCACGACAAGGAACACTGAAGCTTTCTTT. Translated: CASSTTRNTEAFF.

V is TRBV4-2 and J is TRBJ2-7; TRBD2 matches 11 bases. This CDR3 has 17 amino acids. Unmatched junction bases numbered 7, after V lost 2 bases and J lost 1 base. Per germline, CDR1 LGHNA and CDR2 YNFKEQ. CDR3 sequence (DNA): TGTGCCAGCAGCCAAATACTAGCGGGAGACCAATCCTACGAGCAGTACTTC. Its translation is CASSQILAGDQSYEQYF.